A single sample is the source of the 8 T cell receptor beta chains below, sequenced in a study of blood T cell repertoires in COVID-19. TCRdb's table, derived via immunoSEQ multiplex PCR, lists solely in-frame clones and lacks some. Of 100,000 to 150,000 clones detected, around 89% appear once; the ten largest clones hold roughly 4%. Material: peripheral blood. Receptor source: a man aged 55-75 years with COVID-19, enrolled during active disease.

This CDR3 reads CAWSKGRKGVAKNIQYF. The CDR3 bases are TGTGCCTGGAGTAAGGGACGGAAGGGGGTAGCCAAAAACATTCAGTACTTC. The V gene is TRBV30, the J gene TRBJ2-4; weak D call: TRBD1 (6 bases). The germline CDR1 and CDR2 sequences are GTSNPN and SVGIG (reference sequence). There are 17 residues in the CDR3. V lost 2 bases and J lost 0, with 17 bases in between.

This clone was seen a handful of times. V gene TRBV27 combines with J gene TRBJ2-2; D uncertain. The V gene lost 5 bases and the J gene lost 6 bases, with 10 bases spanning the gap. CDR1 is MNHEY and CDR2 is SMNVEV in the germline V gene (reference sequence). The CDR3 has 13 residues. CDR3 sequence (DNA): TGTGCCAGCAGTCCCCGACGGGCCGGGGAGCTGTTTTTT. Translated, it gives CASSPRRAGELFF.

This rearrangement joins TRBV10-3 to TRBJ1-2; 7 bases agree with TRBD1. Germline values: CDR1 ENHRY, CDR2 SYGVKD. The trim removed 6 bases at V and 3 bases at J, leaving 7 bases unmatched. The CDR3 is made up of 14 amino acids. The CDR3 DNA sequence: TGTGCCATCAGCATAACAGGGGCGGACTATGGCTACACCTTC. It encodes CAISITGADYGYTF.

The chain is built from TRBV7-3 and TRBJ2-7; 8 positions agree with TRBD1. Germline assignment: CDR1 SGHTA and CDR2 FQGTGA. Trimming removed 2 bases from V and 1 base from J; junction bases left unmatched: 4. The CDR3 runs to 15 residues. The CDR3 region is CASSLGDRSSYEQYF. CDR3 bases: TGTGCCAGCAGCTTAGGGGACAGGAGTTCCTACGAGCAGTACTTC. The full variable domain, its missing parts supplied by reference TRBV7-3 and TRBJ2-7, is GAGVSQTPSNKVTEKGKYVELRCDPISGHTALYWYRQSLGQGPEFLIYFQGTGAADDSGLPNDRFFAVRPEGSVSTLKIQRTERGDSAVYLCASSLGDRSSYEQYFGPGTRLTVT.

About this clone: A junction boundary mismatches the germline segment, possibly from a read error. V and J are TRBV2 and TRBJ2-5, with TRBD1 as a possible D gene (6 bases). Per germline, CDR1 SNHLY and CDR2 FYNNEI. There are 14 residues in the CDR3. The chain's CDR3 is CASIERGTQETQYF. As DNA, the CDR3 is TGTGCCAGCATTGAAAGGGGGACCCAAGAGACCCAGTACTTC.

V usage is TRBV7-9 and J usage is TRBJ2-1; TRBD1 aligns across 11 bases. CDR1 and CDR2 from the germline V gene are SEHNR and FQNEAQ (reference sequence). V lost 4 bases to trimming and J lost 9 bases; unmatched junction nucleotides: 8. CDR3 length: 15 amino acids. CDR3 loop: CASSYRDRGSAEQFF. The CDR3 DNA is TGTGCCAGCAGCTACCGGGACAGGGGGTCAGCTGAGCAGTTCTTC.

The chain links TRBV28 to TRBJ1-5; 8 bases line up with TRBD1. This CDR3 spans 14 amino acids. CDR1 and CDR2 from the germline V gene are MDHEN and SYDVKM. The junction had 4 bases not matched to a gene; V was cut back by 5 bases and J by 4 bases. In DNA form, the CDR3 reads TGTGCCAGCAGTCCGGACAGGGAGAATCAGCCCCAGCATTTT. Residues: CASSPDRENQPQHF.

V is TRBV9 and J is TRBJ2-3; 7 nucleotides line up with TRBD2. J gave up 1 base and V 4 bases, and 6 bases lay outside the gene matches. The CDR3 extends over 15 amino acids. CDR1 and CDR2 from the germline V gene are SGDLS and YYNGEE. The CDR3 DNA reads as TGTGCCAGCAGCCCAGCGGGGTCTCGCACAGATACGCAGTATTTT. Translated, it gives CASSPAGSRTDTQYF.